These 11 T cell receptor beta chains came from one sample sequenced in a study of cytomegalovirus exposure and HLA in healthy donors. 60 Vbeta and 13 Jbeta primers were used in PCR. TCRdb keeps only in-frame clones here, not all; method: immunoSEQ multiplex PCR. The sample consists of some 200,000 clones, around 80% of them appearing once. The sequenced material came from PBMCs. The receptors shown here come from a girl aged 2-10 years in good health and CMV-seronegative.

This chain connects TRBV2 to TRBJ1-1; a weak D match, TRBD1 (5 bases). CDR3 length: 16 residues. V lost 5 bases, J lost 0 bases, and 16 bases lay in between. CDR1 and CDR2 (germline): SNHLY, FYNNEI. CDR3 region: CASSHPFGGMNTEAFF. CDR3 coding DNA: TGTGCCAGCAGTCATCCTTTTGGGGGGATGAACACTGAAGCTTTCTTT. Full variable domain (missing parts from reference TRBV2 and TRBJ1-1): EPEVTQTPSHQVTQMGQEVILRCVPISNHLYFYWYRQILGQKVEFLVSFYNNEISEKSEIFDDQFSVERPDGSNFTLKIRSTKLEDSAMYFCASSHPFGGMNTEAFFGQGTRLTVV.

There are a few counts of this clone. CDR3: CASRGQGNEQYF. The CDR3, as DNA: TGTGCCAGCAGGGGACAGGGGAACGAGCAGTACTTC. The chain combines TRBV2 with TRBJ2-7, with TRBD1 identical over 10 bases. CDR1 is SNHLY, CDR2 FYNNEI, per germline. V gave up 6 bases and J gave up 5 bases; unmatched junction bases: 1. The CDR3 consists of 12 residues.

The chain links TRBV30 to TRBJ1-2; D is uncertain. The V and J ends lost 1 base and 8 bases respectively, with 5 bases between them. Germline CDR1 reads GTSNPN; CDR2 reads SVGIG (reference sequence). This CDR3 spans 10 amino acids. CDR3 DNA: TGTGCCTGGAGTGGGAGGGGCTACACCTTC. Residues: CAWSGRGYTF.

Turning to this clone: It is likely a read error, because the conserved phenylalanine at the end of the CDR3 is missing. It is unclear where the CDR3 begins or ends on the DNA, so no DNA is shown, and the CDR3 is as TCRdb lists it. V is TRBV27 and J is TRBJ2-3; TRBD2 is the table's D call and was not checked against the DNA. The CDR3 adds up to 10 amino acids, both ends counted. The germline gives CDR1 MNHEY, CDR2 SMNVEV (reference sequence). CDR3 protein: CASSLGTGLI.

This chain's CDR3 is CASSIDLAPLGQFF. CDR3 sequence (DNA): TGTGCCAGTAGTATAGATCTAGCGCCCCTGGGTCAGTTCTTC. V and J are TRBV19 and TRBJ2-1, with D perhaps matching TRBD2 (6 bases). The ends were cut back, 0 bases at V and 13 bases at J, with 16 bases in the middle. The CDR3 runs 14 residues. Germline-derived CDR1 and CDR2 are LNHDA and SQIVND (reference sequence). Based on the CDR3 plus reference TRBV19 and TRBJ2-1, the full variable domain is DGGITQSPKYLFRKEGQNVTLSCEQNLNHDAMYWYRQDPGQGLRLIYYSQIVNDFQKGDIAEGYSVSREKKESFPLTVTSAQKNPTAFYLCASSIDLAPLGQFFGPGTRLTVL.

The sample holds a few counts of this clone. This CDR3 is CASSLTSTDTQYF. CDR3 bases: TGTGCCAGCAGCTTGACTAGCACAGATACGCAGTATTTT. The chain links TRBV5-4 to TRBJ2-3; D is unclear. V shed 1 base and J shed 0 bases, with 3 bases lying between them. The CDR3 is made up of 13 amino acids. Germline V lookup: CDR1 SGHNT, CDR2 YYREEE (reference sequence).

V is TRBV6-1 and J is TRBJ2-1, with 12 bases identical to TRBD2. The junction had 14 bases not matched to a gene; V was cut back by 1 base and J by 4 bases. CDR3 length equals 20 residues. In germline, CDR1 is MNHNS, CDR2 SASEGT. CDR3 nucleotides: TGTGCCAGCAGTGAAGGAATTTGGGTTTCGACTAGCGGGGGATACAATGAGCAGTTCTTC. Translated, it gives CASSEGIWVSTSGGYNEQFF.

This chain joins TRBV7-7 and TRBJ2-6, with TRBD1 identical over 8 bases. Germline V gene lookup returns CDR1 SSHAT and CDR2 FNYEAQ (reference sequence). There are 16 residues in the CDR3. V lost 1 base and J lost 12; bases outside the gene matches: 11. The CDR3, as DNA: TGTGCCAGCAGCTTAGAGCATCCCGGGACAGGTGGCGTCCTGACTTTC. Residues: CASSLEHPGTGGVLTF.

CDR3 sequence (DNA): TGCAGCGTCGATGGGACAGGGCCGTACCAAGAGACCCAGTACTTC. This codes for CSVDGTGPYQETQYF. This chain links TRBV29-1 with TRBJ2-5; 9 nucleotides agree with TRBD1. CDR3 length: 15 amino acids. Germline values: CDR1 SQVTM, CDR2 ANQGSEA. The junction had 8 bases not matched to a gene; V was cut back by 6 bases and J by 0 bases.

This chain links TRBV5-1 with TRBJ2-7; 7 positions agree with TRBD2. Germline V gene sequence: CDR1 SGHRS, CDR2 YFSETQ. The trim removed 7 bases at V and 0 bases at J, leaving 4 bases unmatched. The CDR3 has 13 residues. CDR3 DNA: TGCGCCAGCCGGGGACTAACCTCCTACGAGCAGTACTTC. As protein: CASRGLTSYEQYF.

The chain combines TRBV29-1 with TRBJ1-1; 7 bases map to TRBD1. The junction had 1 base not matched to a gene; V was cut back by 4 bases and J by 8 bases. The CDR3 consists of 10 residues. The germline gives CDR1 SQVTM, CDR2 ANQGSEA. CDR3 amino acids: CSVGQGEAFF. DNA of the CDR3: TGCAGCGTTGGACAGGGAGAAGCTTTCTTT.